The T cell receptor (beta chain) described here comes from a study of sequential checkpoint blockade in melanoma. The V gene's germline CDR1 is MGHRA and CDR2 YSYEKL. The CDR3 loop spans 13 amino acids. The germline V and J ends were trimmed by 3 bases and 6 bases, with 11 bases remaining between them. Produced via immunoSEQ multiplex PCR; TCRdb's table is partial and in-frame only. The table lists some 12,000 clones, 60% to 80% of them singletons. As for treatment: randomized to nivolumab then ipilimumab (arm A) or the reverse (arm B). J is TRBJ1-2 and V is TRBV4-1; the D is unclear. The starting material was CD8+ T cells sorted from blood (inferred from file names), obtained from a patient given nivolumab and ipilimumab in sequence. This TCR was sampled from a human donor with melanoma. CDR3 sequence: CASSHLDSDGYTF. As DNA, the CDR3 is TGCGCCAGCAGCCATCTCGACTCGGATGGCTACACCTTC.